This TCR beta chain was retrieved from a study of T cells in Graves' hyperthyroidism and ophthalmopathy. Study-wide points: In blood, most of the thyroid clonotypes expanded above 0.001 were also present.

This clonotype came up many times. Its cognate antigen is unknown. Patients were excluded for uncontrolled infection, other autoimmune disease, pregnancy or lactation. Orbital computed tomography, thyroid ultrasound, serum thyroxine and TRAb, and clinical symptoms together informed the diagnoses. Using RNA transcripts as the source, TCR beta CDR3 regions were amplified. The HTBI primer set was used in a first-round RT-PCR of the TCR CDR3. TCRdb reprocessed the multiplex PCR reads via MiXCR and lists one record per CDR3 protein. The sample consists of over 200,000 distinct CDR3 sequences, 15% to 20% of them appearing once. Germline values: CDR1 SEHNR, CDR2 FQNEAQ (reference sequence). The CDR3 has 14 amino acids. Trimming stripped 6 bases from V and 3 bases from J, with 14 bases between.

Sequences were obtained from blood. The chain joins TRBV7-9 to TRBJ1-1; D is undetermined. The sequence derives from a man aged 35-49 years with Graves' hyperthyroidism. As DNA, the CDR3 is TGTGCCAGCAGGGCTGCACCCCGGGACACTGAAGCTTTCTTT. Its protein product is CASRAAPRDTEAFF. Based on the CDR3 plus reference TRBV7-9 and TRBJ1-1, the full variable domain is DTGVSQNPRHKITKRGQNVTFRCDPISEHNRLYWYRQTLGQGPEFLTYFQNEAQLEKSRLLSDRFSAERPKGSFSTLEIQRTEQGDSAMYLCASRAAPRDTEAFFGQGTRLTVV.